The 3 T cell receptor beta chains reported below all come from one sample, sequenced in a study of blood T cell repertoires in COVID-19. This table comes from immunoSEQ multiplex PCR, and its TCRdb copy is limited to in-frame clones, with some not included. This sample yields around 200,000 clones, of which 85% to 90% are seen a single time; about 20% belongs to the top ten. The sample comprised peripheral blood. The receptors shown here come from a man aged 65 to 79 with active or convalescent COVID-19.

The V call is TRBV19, the J call TRBJ2-3; no clear D. Trimming stripped 4 bases from V and 4 bases from J, with 3 bases between. This CDR3 is 11 amino acids long. Germline V gives CDR1 LNHDA, CDR2 SQIVND (reference sequence). This chain's CDR3 is CASSTADTQYF. The CDR3, as DNA: TGTGCCAGTAGTACGGCAGATACGCAGTATTTT.

The chain combines TRBV7-9 with TRBJ1-2; D is undetermined. Germline assignment: CDR1 SEHNR and CDR2 FQNEAQ (reference sequence). The CDR3 covers 13 residues. Trimming stripped 2 bases from V and 4 bases from J, with 8 bases between. CDR3 sequence reads: CASSLRGGYGYTF. CDR3 DNA sequence: TGTGCCAGCAGCTTACGAGGAGGCTATGGCTACACCTTC.

This clone was detected only once. The genes are TRBV2 and TRBJ1-5, with 8 bases matching TRBD1. The CDR3 is made up of 15 amino acids. The germline V gene has CDR1 SNHLY and CDR2 FYNNEI. V was clipped by 6 bases and J by 7 bases; unmatched bases: 11. CDR3 coding DNA: TGTGCCAGCAGCCCACGAGGACAGGGATGGCAGCCCCAGCATTTT. Translated, it gives CASSPRGQGWQPQHF.